Shown below are 26 T cell receptor beta chains from a single sample sequenced in a study of CXCR3-negative and CXCR3-positive naive CD8 T cells. Study outcomes and limitations: For CXCR3-positive naive cells, TRB CDR3s were more hydrophobic than those of CXCR3-negative naive cells.

These receptors have no identified antigens. TRB cDNA was prepared as libraries by UMI-labeled 5' RACE. No DNA is given; TCRdb re-called the 5' RACE reads and lists each CDR3 protein once. The sample includes about 150,000 distinct CDR3 sequences. The material sequenced was naive CXCR3+ CD8+ T cells from blood. Stated subset: CD45RO-CCR7+CD27+CD95- naive CD8+ T cells expressing CXCR3 (TNR3+). The receptors originated from a human donor in good health. Some clones in this sample may be carry-over from other donors' samples.

This chain uses TRBV12-3 or TRBV12-4 with TRBJ2-1; the D call of TRBD2 rests on TCRdb alone, since no DNA is present to check it. The CDR3 contains 14 residues. The CDR3 here is CASSWGLAGNEQFF.

The chain joins TRBV28 to TRBJ2-7; with no DNA, the TCRdb D assignment of TRBD1 cannot be verified. The V gene's germline CDR1 is MDHEN and CDR2 SYDVKM. CDR3 length equals 13 residues. This CDR3 reads CAIRRQEAYEQYF.

This chain links TRBV7-9 with TRBJ1-1; TCRdb proposes TRBD1, but this gene call is untestable without DNA. In germline, CDR1 is SEHNR, CDR2 FQNEAQ (reference sequence). The CDR3 totals 15 residues. Here the CDR3 reads CASSPTIGGGTEAFF. The entire variable domain, with the rest obtained from reference TRBV7-9 and TRBJ1-1, is as follows: DTGVSQNPRHKITKRGQNVTFRCDPISEHNRLYWYRQTLGQGPEFLTYFQNEAQLEKSRLLSDRFSAERPKGSFSTLEIQRTEQGDSAMYLCASSPTIGGGTEAFFGQGTRLTVV.

The chain recombines TRBV14 with TRBJ1-2; the TRBD1 assignment by TCRdb is unverifiable without DNA. The CDR3 is made up of 16 amino acids. Per germline, CDR1 SGHDN and CDR2 FVKESK. The CDR3 here is CASSQDHPARGYGYTF.

The chain links TRBV27 to TRBJ2-1; TCRdb indicates TRBD2, and absent DNA this call remains unverified. Germline loops: CDR1 MNHEY, CDR2 SMNVEV (reference sequence). The CDR3 has 15 amino acids. CDR3 residues: CASSSPSGGYNEQFF.

The V gene is TRBV4-2, the J gene TRBJ2-1; no DNA is available, so the TRBD1 call from TCRdb remains unchecked. CDR3 length: 13 residues. The germline V gene encodes CDR1 LGHNA and CDR2 YNFKEQ. CDR3 protein: CASSRDNYNEQFF.

According to its frequency, this clonotype is medium-sized. The chain carries TRBV10-1 and TRBJ2-7; TCRdb gives TRBD2 as the D gene, but with no DNA this cannot be confirmed. The CDR3 length is 16 residues. CDR1 is WNHNN and CDR2 is SYGVQD in the germline V gene (reference sequence). This chain's CDR3 is CASSESGTGRFNEQYF.

The chain uses TRBV10-1 and TRBJ2-3. Germline V lookup: CDR1 WNHNN, CDR2 SYGVQD (reference sequence). This CDR3 is 16 amino acids long. The CDR3 region is CASSENLNYFTDTQYF.

This chain uses TRBV20-1 with TRBJ1-1. CDR3 length: 15 residues. Germline V gene lookup returns CDR1 DFQATT and CDR2 SNEGSKA (reference sequence). The chain's CDR3 is CSAREVTTRSTEAFF.

This chain links TRBV5-4 with TRBJ2-6; TCRdb picks TRBD1, but there is no DNA to check that call. CDR3 length: 17 amino acids. CDR1 and CDR2 from the germline V gene are SGHNT and YYREEE (reference sequence). The CDR3 sequence is CASRGALLGSGANVLTF.

The chain links TRBV7-3 to TRBJ2-3; TCRdb's D call, TRBD2, is unchecked because there is no DNA. Germline V lookup: CDR1 SGHTA, CDR2 FQGTGA. This CDR3 contains 14 residues. The CDR3 here is CASNGGDFSDTQYF.

CDR3 sequence reads: CSARDLIGSAEQFF. The chain links TRBV20-1 to TRBJ2-1. Looked up from germline, CDR1 is DFQATT and CDR2 is SNEGSKA (reference sequence). The CDR3 loop spans 14 amino acids.

The chain has TRBV4-3 and TRBJ2-5. Germline-derived CDR1 and CDR2 are LGHNA and YSLEER. The CDR3 loop spans 12 amino acids. The CDR3 spells CASSHEQETQYF.

V usage is TRBV5-1 and J usage is TRBJ1-1; the TCRdb call, TRBD1, lacks DNA for checking. This CDR3 has 15 residues. Germline V gene data show CDR1 as SGHRS and CDR2 as YFSETQ. The CDR3: CASNSERQGLTEAFF.

The chain employs TRBV19 and TRBJ1-1; the TRBD1 assignment by TCRdb is unverifiable without DNA. The CDR3 sequence is 15 residues long. Per the germline V gene, CDR1 is LNHDA and CDR2 is SQIVND (reference sequence). This CDR3 is CASRESTGGDTEAFF.

This chain uses TRBV21-1 with TRBJ1-5; there is no DNA to check the TCRdb D call of TRBD1. TRBV21-1 is labeled a pseudogene. The CDR3 length is 21 residues. The CDR3 loop reads CASSKISKGTGESNSNQPQHF.

V gene TRBV12-5 combines with J gene TRBJ2-7; with no DNA, the TCRdb D assignment of TRBD2 cannot be verified. CDR3 length equals 14 residues. Germline V gene data show CDR1 as LGHNT and CDR2 as FRNRAP. Here the CDR3 reads CASGFGTSEYEQYF.

The CDR3 loop reads CASSLLAGGGEQFF. This chain uses TRBV7-2 with TRBJ2-1; there is no DNA to check the TCRdb D call of TRBD2. Germline lookup yields CDR1 SGHTA and CDR2 FQGNSA. The CDR3 runs to 14 residues.

The gene calls are TRBV4-1 and TRBJ1-4. CDR3 length equals 14 residues. Germline CDR1 MGHRA, CDR2 YSYEKL. CDR3 sequence: CASSPFEPNEKLFF.

This chain joins TRBV29-1 and TRBJ2-7; TCRdb outputs TRBD1, but without DNA this stays unchecked. CDR3 length: 12 amino acids. Germline CDR1 SQVTM, CDR2 ANQGSEA. The CDR3 reads CSVLGGAREQYF.

CDR3: CAISESGLGDYGYTF. The chain employs TRBV10-3 and TRBJ1-2. This CDR3 region has 15 residues. CDR1 and CDR2 from the germline V gene are ENHRY and SYGVKD.

The rearrangement joins TRBV20-1 to TRBJ2-3; no DNA is available, so the TRBD1 call from TCRdb remains unchecked. CDR3 length equals 13 residues. Per germline, CDR1 DFQATT and CDR2 SNEGSKA (reference sequence). CDR3 in amino acids: CSAETTGADTQYF.

The rearrangement links TRBV7-2 to TRBJ2-1; TCRdb outputs TRBD1, but without DNA this stays unchecked. There are 15 residues in the CDR3. Germline CDR1 SGHTA, CDR2 FQGNSA. This CDR3 is CASSLGTGLGNEQFF.

The V and J genes are TRBV21-1 and TRBJ1-4; TCRdb returns TRBD1, unconfirmable since there is no DNA. TRBV21-1 is annotated as a pseudogene. The CDR3 is 14 amino acids. This chain's CDR3 is CARKQGCGWKKLFF.

The chain uses TRBV28 and TRBJ2-5; the TCRdb D gene call, TRBD1, has no DNA to confirm it. Germline V CDR1 and CDR2: MDHEN, SYDVKM. The CDR3 contains 20 residues. This CDR3 is CASSLGQRGGRTGEQETQYF.

V usage is TRBV12-3 or TRBV12-4 and J usage is TRBJ1-1; TCRdb designates TRBD1, a call that cannot be tested without DNA. This CDR3 has 15 amino acids. CDR3 region: CASSFTGTENTEAFF.